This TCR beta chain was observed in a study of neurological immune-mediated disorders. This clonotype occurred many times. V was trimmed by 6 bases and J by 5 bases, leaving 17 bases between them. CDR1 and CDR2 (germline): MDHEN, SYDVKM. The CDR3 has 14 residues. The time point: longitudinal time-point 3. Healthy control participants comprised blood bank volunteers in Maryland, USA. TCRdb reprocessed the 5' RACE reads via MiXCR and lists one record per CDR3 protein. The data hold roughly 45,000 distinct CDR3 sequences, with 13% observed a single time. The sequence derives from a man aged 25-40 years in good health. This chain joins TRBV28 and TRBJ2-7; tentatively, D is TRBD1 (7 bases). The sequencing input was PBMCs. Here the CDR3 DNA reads TGTGCCAGCAGCGTGGGGGGACAGACGGACGAGCAGTACTTC. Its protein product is CASSVGGQTDEQYF.